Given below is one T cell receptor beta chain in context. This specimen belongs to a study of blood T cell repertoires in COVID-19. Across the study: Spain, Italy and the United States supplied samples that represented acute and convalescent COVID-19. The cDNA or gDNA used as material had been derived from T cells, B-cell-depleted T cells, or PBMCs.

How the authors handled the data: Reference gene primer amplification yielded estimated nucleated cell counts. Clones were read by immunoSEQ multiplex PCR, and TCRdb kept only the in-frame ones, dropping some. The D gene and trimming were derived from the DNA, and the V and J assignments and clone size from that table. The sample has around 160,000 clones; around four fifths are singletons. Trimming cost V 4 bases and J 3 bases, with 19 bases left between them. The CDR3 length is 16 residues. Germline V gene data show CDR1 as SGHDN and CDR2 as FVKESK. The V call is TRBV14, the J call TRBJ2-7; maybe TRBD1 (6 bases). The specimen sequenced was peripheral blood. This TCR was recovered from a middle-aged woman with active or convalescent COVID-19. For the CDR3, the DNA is TGTGCCAGCAGCCCGAGTTCGTGGACAGATCACTACGAGCAGTACTTC. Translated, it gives CASSPSSWTDHYEQYF. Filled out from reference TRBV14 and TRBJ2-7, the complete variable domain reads EAGVTQFPSHSVIEKGQTVTLRCDPISGHDNLYWYRRVMGKEIKFLLHFVKESKQDESGMPNNRFLAERTGGTYSTLKVQPAELEDSGVYFCASSPSSWTDHYEQYFGPGTRLTVT.